Listed here are 15 T cell receptor beta chains from one sample, sequenced in a study of CD8 T cells in ankylosing spondylitis. TCRdb fed the 5' RACE reads into MiXCR, producing one record per CDR3 protein. Of 270,000 or so distinct CDR3 sequences in the sample, 15% to 20% were seen once. The specimen sequenced was blood, either unsorted or a sorted T cell fraction (not recorded which). These receptors were taken from a male donor with ankylosing spondylitis or in good health (not recorded which).

In this sample, this clonotype turned up a few times. The gene calls are TRBV27 and TRBJ1-6; D gene ambiguous. Germline lookup yields CDR1 MNHEY and CDR2 SMNVEV (reference sequence). Trimming cost V 5 bases and J 9 bases, with 8 bases left between them. The CDR3 is 12 residues long. CDR3 loop: CASSLPSSPLHF. The CDR3 nucleotides are TGTGCCAGCAGTCTACCCAGTTCACCCCTCCACTTT.

As for this clonotype: One end of the junction does not line up with germline, which may come from a read error. The chain is built from TRBV24-1 and TRBJ2-2; D is perhaps TRBD2 (6 bases). The length of the CDR3 is 15 residues. Germline values: CDR1 KGHDR, CDR2 SFDVKD. The CDR3 loop reads CATSDSRDFTGKLFF. CDR3 sequence (DNA): TGTGCCACCAGTGATAGCCGGGACTTCACCGGGAAGCTGTTTTTT.

V and J are TRBV27 and TRBJ1-2, with D maybe TRBD1 (5 bases). The CDR3 sequence is 15 residues long. In germline, CDR1 is MNHEY, CDR2 SMNVEV (reference sequence). The V gene lost 5 bases and the J gene lost 4 bases, with 17 bases spanning the gap. In DNA, the CDR3 is TGTGCCAGCAGTCCCTTTCGTGGAGGGGCCTATGGCTACACCTTC. It encodes CASSPFRGGAYGYTF.

This chain connects TRBV20-1 to TRBJ2-5; unclear D gene. There are 15 residues in the CDR3. Germline CDR1 DFQATT, CDR2 SNEGSKA (reference sequence). The V and J ends lost 1 base and 5 bases respectively, with 17 bases between them. CDR3 bases: TGCAGTGCTAGAGTTGGCAGACCAGCCTGGGAGACCCAGTACTTC. It specifies CSARVGRPAWETQYF.

The table lists this clonotype with a few counts. V is TRBV5-1 and J is TRBJ2-1; 7 bases match TRBD2. The trim removed 5 bases at V and 1 base at J, leaving 9 bases unmatched. Germline loops: CDR1 SGHRS, CDR2 YFSETQ. There are 16 residues in the CDR3. CDR3 amino acids: CASRISASGSYNEQFF. The CDR3 DNA follows: TGCGCCAGCAGAATCTCGGCTAGCGGTTCCTACAATGAGCAGTTCTTC. The variable domain in full, with the rest retrieved from reference TRBV5-1 and TRBJ2-1, is KAGVTQTPRYLIKTRGQQVTLSCSPISGHRSVSWYQQTPGQGLQFLFEYFSETQRNKGNFPGRFSGRQFSNSRSEMNVSTLELGDSALYLCASRISASGSYNEQFFGPGTRLTVL.

This clonotype was counted between two and nine times. The rearrangement links TRBV4-1 to TRBJ1-4; tentative D call: TRBD1 (6 bases). The germline V gene has CDR1 MGHRA and CDR2 YSYEKL. Trimming shortened V by 2 bases and J by 7 bases, and 14 bases separated the two germline ends. The CDR3 runs to 15 residues. CDR3 nucleotides: TGCGCCAGCAGCCAATATAAAGGGGGTCGTGAAAAACTGTTTTTT. Its protein is CASSQYKGGREKLFF.

This clonotype was observed a handful of times. The chain combines TRBV12-3 or TRBV12-4 with TRBJ2-5; 7 bases are shared with TRBD2. The CDR3 consists of 16 residues. V was pared by 5 bases and J by 2 bases, with 11 bases of the junction left unmatched. CDR3 region: CASSPLVGGGQETQYF. Written as DNA, the CDR3 is TGTGCCAGCAGTCCACTCGTCGGCGGGGGTCAAGAGACCCAGTACTTC.

The chain recombines TRBV20-1 with TRBJ2-3; D is unclear. Germline CDR1 and CDR2: DFQATT and SNEGSKA (reference sequence). The CDR3 loop spans 13 amino acids. CDR3 coding DNA: TGCAGCCCCCCGCCCTTCGGCACAGATACGCAGTATTTT. Translating it yields CSPPPFGTDTQYF.

This clonotype has a handful of counts. This chain links TRBV29-1 with TRBJ2-7; D is ambiguous. V was clipped by 4 bases and J by 2 bases, with 6 bases between them. Germline lookup yields CDR1 SQVTM and CDR2 ANQGSEA. This CDR3 has 11 residues. CDR3 residues: CSVAETYEQYF. In nucleotides, the CDR3 is TGCAGCGTTGCAGAAACCTACGAGCAGTACTTC.

This sequence joins TRBV6-2 or TRBV6-3 and TRBJ2-3; TRBD2 aligns across 11 bases. Germline trimming cut 6 bases from V and 0 bases from J; bases unmatched to any gene: 20. The CDR3 is 21 residues long. In germline, CDR1 is MNHEY, CDR2 SVGEGT. The chain's CDR3 is CASSGLAGRGFRGPSTDTQYF. As DNA, the CDR3 is TGTGCCAGCAGCGGACTAGCGGGCCGCGGATTTCGGGGCCCTAGCACAGATACGCAGTATTTT.

This clonotype was recorded a few times. The rearrangement joins TRBV29-1 to TRBJ1-2, with D possibly TRBD1 on 5 matching bases. The CDR3 covers 12 residues. Deletions cut 3 bases from V and 8 bases from J, with 13 bases between. CDR1 is SQVTM, CDR2 ANQGSEA, per germline. CDR3 sequence: CSVDRGGDGYTF. The CDR3 bases are TGCAGCGTTGATAGGGGTGGCGACGGCTACACCTTC.

CDR3 nucleotides: TGTGCCAGCAGTCCCGGCGGCGGGACCTACAATGAGCAGTTCTTC. Translating gives CASSPGGGTYNEQFF. V usage is TRBV12-3 or TRBV12-4 and J usage is TRBJ2-1; D might be TRBD2 (6 bases). The CDR3 consists of 15 residues. V shed 5 bases and J shed 2 bases, with 13 bases lying between them.

This clonotype was seen ten or more times. V and J are TRBV5-6 and TRBJ2-7; D unresolved. V dropped 4 bases and J dropped 7 bases, with 15 bases sitting between them. Germline V gives CDR1 SGHDT, CDR2 YYEEEE. The CDR3 is made up of 13 amino acids. Written as DNA, the CDR3 is TGTGCCAGCAGCCCCGTAGGTGGGCGGGAGCAGTACTTC. Translating it yields CASSPVGGREQYF.

The chain recombines TRBV6-5 with TRBJ2-1, with 7 bases lining up with TRBD2. Germline trimming cut 10 bases from V and 6 bases from J; bases unmatched to any gene: 6. The CDR3 sequence is 12 residues long. In germline, CDR1 is MNHEY, CDR2 SVGAGI. Here the CDR3 DNA reads TGTGCCATCGGGGGAGGGAGCAATGAGCAGTTCTTC. Translation gives CAIGGGSNEQFF.

The table lists this clonotype with a few counts. This chain joins TRBV5-1 and TRBJ2-7; 8 nucleotides align to TRBD1. Trimming at V came to 4 bases and at J to 2 bases, leaving 5 bases not matched to a gene. The CDR3 has 14 residues. CDR1 and CDR2 from the germline V gene are SGHRS and YFSETQ. CDR3 residues: CASSTGQDAYEQYF. The CDR3, as DNA: TGCGCCAGCAGCACGGGACAGGACGCCTACGAGCAGTACTTC.